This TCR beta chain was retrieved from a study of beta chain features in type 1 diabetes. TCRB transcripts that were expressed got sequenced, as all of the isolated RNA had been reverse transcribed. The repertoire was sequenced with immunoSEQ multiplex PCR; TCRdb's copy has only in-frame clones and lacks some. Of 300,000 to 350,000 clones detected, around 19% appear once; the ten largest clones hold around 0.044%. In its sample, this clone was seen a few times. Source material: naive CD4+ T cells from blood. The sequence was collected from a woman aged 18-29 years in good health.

CDR3 protein: CASSPPGRLGTF. The DNA for the CDR3 is TGTGCCAGCAGCCCACCAGGGCGGCTGGGCACCTTC. V usage is TRBV5-4 and J usage is TRBJ1-2, with D perhaps matching TRBD1 (5 bases). This CDR3 spans 12 amino acids. CDR1 is SGHNT and CDR2 is YYREEE in the germline V gene (reference sequence). The V and J ends lost 4 bases and 13 bases respectively, with 17 bases between them.